This T cell receptor (beta chain) derives from a study of CD8 T cells in Susac syndrome. TCR beta sequencing was performed on blood CD8+ and CD4+ T cells. CDR3 length equals 15 residues. The V gene's germline CDR1 is SGHDT and CDR2 YYEEEE. The V gene lost 0 bases and the J gene lost 2 bases, with 9 bases spanning the gap. The RNA input was roughly 0.45 to 1 ug, and it was reverse transcribed with random hexamers. It was immunoSEQ multiplex PCR that amplified TCR beta CDR3 across 54 Vbeta and 13 Jbeta. TCRdb processed the immunoSEQ multiplex PCR reads anew with MiXCR; each CDR3 protein has one entry. Here the sample spans roughly 80,000 distinct CDR3 sequences, around 94% being singletons.

V is TRBV5-6 and J is TRBJ2-1; tentative D call: TRBD2 (6 bases). This clonotype was sampled from a human donor in good health. The sample was CD8+ T cells from PBMCs. The CDR3 sequence is CASSLEAGPYNEQFF. The CDR3 DNA sequence: TGTGCCAGCAGCTTGGAAGCGGGTCCCTACAATGAGCAGTTCTTC.